This T cell receptor beta chain comes out of a study of regulatory T cells in long-lasting Graves disease. Combining iRepertoire HTBI primers with Arm-PCR of CDR3 regions, the authors built TCR beta libraries. TCRdb re-called the multiplex PCR reads with MiXCR, one entry per CDR3 protein. The data show 520,000 or so distinct CDR3 sequences, approximately 12% seen once. In this sample, this clonotype turned up a few times. This sample's time point: newly diagnosed GD, antithyroid drugs for less than 3 months. PBMCs provided the RNA from which the TCR library was made. These same data were also listed under a study on T cells in Graves' hyperthyroidism and ophthalmopathy. From that second work: Graves' hyperthyroidism showing no ophthalmopathy progression within 18 months was considered stable.

The sample consisted of peripheral blood mononuclear cells (PBMCs), taken at new diagnosis, from a patient treated with antithyroid drugs. This clonotype was sampled from a woman aged 25 to 39 with Graves disease.

The CDR3 nucleotides are TGTGCCAGTACGCCGGGACAGTGGGATAATTCACCCCTCCACTTT. The encoded protein is CASTPGQWDNSPLHF. V is TRBV19 and J is TRBJ1-6; 7 nucleotides line up with TRBD1. The ends lost 7 bases at V and 5 bases at J; junction bases unmatched: 8. CDR1 and CDR2 (germline): LNHDA, SQIVND (reference sequence). The CDR3 is made up of 15 amino acids.